The 15 T cell receptor beta chains given below trace back to one sample, sequenced in a study of Tregs in tolerant kidney transplant recipients. Measured with immunoSEQ multiplex PCR; TCRdb has only the in-frame clones, and not every one. The data show 90,000 or so clones, with 80% to 95% seen just once and roughly 1.7% held by the top ten. Mixed chimerism was transient after nonmyeloablative marrow transplants from related graft donors. Sequencing used CD4+ T cells from blood (PBMCs), obtained 12 months after the transplant. Source of these receptors: a human patient who received a combined kidney and bone marrow transplant. Some of the T cells may derive from the graft donor.

The CDR3 sequence is CASSLAGTYYEQYF. The CDR3 DNA reads TGCGCCAGCAGCTTGGCTGGGACTTATTACGAGCAGTACTTC. The chain recombines TRBV5-1 with TRBJ2-7, with a weak D call TRBD2 (6 bases). This CDR3 is 14 amino acids long. V dropped 0 bases and J dropped 4 bases, with 11 bases sitting between them. Germline V gene data show CDR1 as SGHRS and CDR2 as YFSETQ.

The chain recombines TRBV7-2 with TRBJ2-3, with D possibly TRBD2 on 6 matching bases. This CDR3 region has 16 residues. Germline V gene sequence: CDR1 SGHTA, CDR2 FQGNSA. V was shortened by 2 bases and J by 4 bases, with 16 bases between the two germline ends. Written as DNA, the CDR3 is TGTGCCAGCAGCTTAACCCATGGAGCGGGCGCAGATACGCAGTATTTT. Residues: CASSLTHGAGADTQYF.

V usage is TRBV28 and J usage is TRBJ1-5; perhaps TRBD1 as D (6 bases). Germline lookup yields CDR1 MDHEN and CDR2 SYDVKM. The CDR3 length is 15 residues. Trimming took off 6 bases at V and 8 bases at J, with 20 bases between the two ends. CDR3 protein: CASSLRWGGREPQHF. The DNA of the CDR3 is TGTGCCAGCAGCCTGCGGTGGGGGGGGCGGGAGCCCCAGCATTTT.

The DNA of the CDR3 is TGTGCCAGCAGCTCGCGGGGGGATTTGCAGTATTTT. It is translated as CASSSRGDLQYF. The chain combines TRBV7-8 with TRBJ2-3, with 8 nucleotides matching TRBD2. V lost 4 bases to trimming and J lost 11 bases; unmatched junction nucleotides: 5. The CDR3 spans 12 residues. The germline CDR1 and CDR2 sequences are SGHVS and FQNEAQ.

The chain is built from TRBV5-1 and TRBJ2-7, with TRBD1 as a possible D gene (7 bases). There are 14 residues in the CDR3. Trimming removed 6 bases from V and 6 bases from J, with 19 bases in between. Germline assignment: CDR1 SGHRS and CDR2 YFSETQ. The CDR3 sequence: CASTLFTGEAEQYF. The CDR3 region has the DNA TGCGCCAGCACCCTCTTTACAGGGGAGGCCGAGCAGTACTTC.

This sequence joins TRBV4-3 and TRBJ1-5; 8 nucleotides match TRBD1. With 0 bases clipped from V and 6 bases from J, the junction kept 7 bases outside the gene matches. The CDR3 consists of 16 residues. Germline loops: CDR1 LGHNA, CDR2 YSLEER. The CDR3 DNA sequence: TGCGCCAGCAGCCAAGATATCGGGACAGGCGGTCAGCCCCAGCATTTT. Its translation: CASSQDIGTGGQPQHF.

The chain couples TRBV6-5 to TRBJ2-7; 8 nucleotides match TRBD1. Germline CDR1 MNHEY, CDR2 SVGAGI. CDR3 length: 13 residues. V shed 5 bases, J shed 0 bases, and the junction held 0 bases outside the gene matches. This CDR3 reads CASSGTGSYEQYF. CDR3 nucleotide sequence: TGTGCCAGCAGTGGGACAGGCTCCTACGAGCAGTACTTC.

The chain joins TRBV11-2 to TRBJ1-5, with no clear D. The V gene lost 1 base and the J gene lost 5 bases, with 6 bases spanning the gap. Germline CDR1 and CDR2: SGHAT and FQNNGV. The CDR3 is 13 amino acids. The DNA for the CDR3 is TGTGCCAGCAGCTTAGGTCGGTATCAGCCCCAGCATTTT. It codes for CASSLGRYQPQHF.

This chain joins TRBV7-2 and TRBJ2-5, with D unresolved. The CDR3 loop spans 14 amino acids. Germline-derived CDR1 and CDR2 are SGHTA and FQGNSA. V shed 1 base and J shed 7 bases, with 13 bases lying between them. The CDR3 DNA reads as TGTGCCAGCAGCTTAGGGAGTAGAACGGGGACCCAGTACTTC. Translated: CASSLGSRTGTQYF.

The chain couples TRBV10-1 to TRBJ1-1, with a weak D call TRBD1 (5 bases). The CDR3 runs to 14 residues. CDR1 and CDR2 from the germline V gene are WNHNN and SYGVQD (reference sequence). Between the trimmed V and J ends, which lost 7 bases and 0 bases, there was a span of 12 bases. The CDR3 is CASKVQGVNTEAFF. For the CDR3, the DNA is TGCGCCAGCAAGGTGCAGGGCGTGAACACTGAAGCTTTCTTT.

The rearrangement joins TRBV19 to TRBJ2-7, with TRBD2 identical over 7 bases. The V and J ends lost 3 bases and 2 bases, in that order; junction bases with no gene match: 13. Germline CDR1 and CDR2: LNHDA and SQIVND (reference sequence). This CDR3 is built from 17 residues. CDR3 amino acids: CASSMEVWRETAYEQYF. The DNA for the CDR3 is TGTGCCAGTAGTATGGAAGTTTGGCGGGAGACCGCCTACGAGCAGTACTTC.

With regard to this clone: Germline and junction disagree at one end, which may indicate a read error. The same CDR3 also results from other DNA sequences found in this sample. This sequence joins TRBV5-4 and TRBJ1-6; possible D gene TRBD1, 5 bases. The CDR3 is 14 amino acids. Per the germline V gene, CDR1 is SGHNT and CDR2 is YYREEE (reference sequence). Here the CDR3 reads CASSLEGVNSPLHF. The CDR3 nucleotides are TGTGCCAGCAGCTTGGAAGGGGTCAATTCCCCCCTCCACTTT. Full variable domain (missing parts from reference TRBV5-4 and TRBJ1-6): ETGVTQSPTHLIKTRGQQVTLRCSSQSGHNTVSWYQQALGQGPQFIFQYYREEENGRGNFPPRFSGLQFPNYSSELNVNALELDDSALYLCASSLEGVNSPLHFGNGTRLTVT.

The chain carries TRBV5-4 and TRBJ1-3, with TRBD1 as a possible D gene (6 bases). This CDR3 region has 15 residues. Germline CDR1 SGHNT, CDR2 YYREEE (reference sequence). V lost 4 bases to trimming and J lost 0 bases, with 11 bases between them. The CDR3 DNA reads as TGTGCCAGCAGCACGCAACAGGGCTCTGGAAACACCATATATTTT. Translating gives CASSTQQGSGNTIYF.

This clone was seen once. This chain uses TRBV7-2 with TRBJ2-7; D perhaps matches TRBD2 (6 bases). Germline CDR1 and CDR2: SGHTA and FQGNSA. The V end lost 2 bases, the J end lost 0 bases, and 14 bases lay between the germline ends. This CDR3 spans 16 amino acids. CDR3 coding DNA: TGTGCCAGCAGCTTAATTCCTAGCGTGAGCTCCTACGAGCAGTACTTC. This sequence encodes CASSLIPSVSSYEQYF.

In this sample, this clone turned up once. The chain couples TRBV5-1 to TRBJ1-2, with TRBD1 as a possible D gene (5 bases). The CDR3 covers 13 residues. The V and J ends lost 0 bases and 8 bases respectively, with 11 bases between them. CDR1 is SGHRS and CDR2 is YFSETQ in the germline V gene. CDR3 sequence (DNA): TGCGCCAGCAGCTTGGATGCAGGGTTGGGCTACACCTTC. It encodes CASSLDAGLGYTF.